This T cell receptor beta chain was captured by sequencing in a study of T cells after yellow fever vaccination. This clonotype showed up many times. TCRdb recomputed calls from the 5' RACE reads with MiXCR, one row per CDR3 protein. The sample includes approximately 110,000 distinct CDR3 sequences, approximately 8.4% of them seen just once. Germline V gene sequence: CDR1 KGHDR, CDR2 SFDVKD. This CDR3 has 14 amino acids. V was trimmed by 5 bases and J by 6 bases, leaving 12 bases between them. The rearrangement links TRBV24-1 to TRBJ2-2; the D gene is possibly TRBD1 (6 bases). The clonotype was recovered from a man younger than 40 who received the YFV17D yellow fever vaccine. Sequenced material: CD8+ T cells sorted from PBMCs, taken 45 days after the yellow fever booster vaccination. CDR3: CATSGPQGAGELFF. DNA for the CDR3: TGTGCCACCAGTGGTCCACAGGGAGCCGGGGAGCTGTTTTTT.